These 19 T cell receptor beta chains share one sample of origin, sequenced in a study of T cells in Graves' hyperthyroidism and ophthalmopathy. RNA transcripts provided the source from which TCR beta CDR3 regions were amplified. Researchers ran a first-round RT-PCR on the TCR CDR3 using the HTBI primer set. One entry per CDR3 protein, called by TCRdb with MiXCR from the multiplex PCR reads. Of fewer than 600,000 distinct CDR3 sequences in the sample, around an eighth were seen once. The sample taken for sequencing was blood. These receptors were taken from a woman aged 18-30 years with Graves' hyperthyroidism.

Of note for this clonotype: One junction end disagrees with the germline gene, perhaps due to a read error. The chain employs TRBV4-1 and TRBJ1-2, with 7 bases identical to TRBD1. The germline gives CDR1 MGHRA, CDR2 YSYEKL. This CDR3 spans 14 amino acids. The CDR3 sequence is CASRPLGQNCGYTF. The CDR3 bases are TGCGCCAGCAGGCCGTTGGGACAGAACTGTGGCTACACCTTC.

This clonotype was seen more than once but under ten times. The V gene is TRBV27, the J gene TRBJ2-1; D is tentatively TRBD1 or TRBD2 (5 bases each). Per germline, CDR1 MNHEY and CDR2 SMNVEV (reference sequence). V was trimmed by 6 bases and J by 8 bases, leaving 23 bases between them. The CDR3 extends over 16 amino acids. The DNA for the CDR3 is TGTGCCAGCAGCCGCCTTCTAGCCGTACGGGGCGATGAGCAGTTCTTC. Its protein product is CASSRLLAVRGDEQFF.

The table lists this clonotype with many counts. The gene calls are TRBV6-6 and TRBJ2-1, with D possibly being TRBD2 (6 bases). V was pared by 3 bases and J by 3 bases, with 9 bases between. Germline V gene lookup returns CDR1 MNHNY and CDR2 SVGAGI (reference sequence). There are 14 residues in the CDR3. The CDR3 spells CASSYGGGYNEQFF. For the CDR3, the DNA is TGTGCCAGCAGTTATGGGGGAGGCTACAATGAGCAGTTCTTC.

This clonotype has at least ten counts. The chain employs TRBV20-1 and TRBJ2-3, with 11 bases matching TRBD2. In germline, CDR1 is DFQATT, CDR2 SNEGSKA (reference sequence). The V and J ends lost 5 bases and 3 bases, in that order; junction bases with no gene match: 7. The CDR3 sequence is 15 residues long. CDR3 DNA: TGCAGTGCTCTTACTAGCGGGAGTAGGACAGATACGCAGTATTTT. Translation gives CSALTSGSRTDTQYF.

This clonotype was recorded at least ten times. The gene calls are TRBV20-1 and TRBJ2-5; tentatively, D is TRBD2 (5 bases). CDR3 length: 14 amino acids. V lost 0 bases to trimming and J lost 5 bases, with 13 bases between them. The germline CDR1 and CDR2 sequences are DFQATT and SNEGSKA (reference sequence). The CDR3 DNA is TGCAGTGCTAGAGATGATGGCGGGTGGGAGACCCAGTACTTC. This sequence encodes CSARDDGGWETQYF.

In regard to this clonotype: Without the conserved terminal phenylalanine or tryptophan, this CDR3 likely stems from a read error. CDR3 protein: CASSSRVETQYV. The CDR3 DNA follows: TGTGCCAGCAGCTCCAGAGTCGAGACCCAGTACGTC. The chain uses TRBV28 and TRBJ2-5; no firm D call. Germline V gives CDR1 MDHEN, CDR2 SYDVKM. The germline V and J ends were trimmed by 6 bases and 5 bases, with 10 bases remaining between them. The CDR3 covers 12 residues.

Ten or more counts support this clonotype. The gene calls are TRBV30 and TRBJ2-6, with D uncertain. The CDR3 has 13 residues. V was shortened by 5 bases and J by 2 bases, with 7 bases between the two germline ends. Germline V gives CDR1 GTSNPN, CDR2 SVGIG (reference sequence). In nucleotides, the CDR3 is TGTGCCTGGCAGATGACTGGGGCCAACGTCCTGACTTTC. Amino acids: CAWQMTGANVLTF.

This clonotype came up many times. This sequence joins TRBV18 and TRBJ2-3, with 7 bases fitting TRBD2. Germline V gene lookup returns CDR1 KGHSH and CDR2 LQKENI. With V trimmed by 3 bases and J by 0 bases, 3 bases remained unmatched. This CDR3 has 15 amino acids. DNA for the CDR3: TGTGCCAGCTCACCGGGTAGCGGGAGCACAGATACGCAGTATTTT. It encodes CASSPGSGSTDTQYF.

This clonotype was counted between two and nine times. This chain joins TRBV19 and TRBJ1-2, with D unresolved. The V end was cut by 3 bases, the J end by 8 bases, with 10 bases between. This CDR3 spans 12 amino acids. Per the germline V gene, CDR1 is LNHDA and CDR2 is SQIVND (reference sequence). The CDR3 coding sequence is TGTGCCAGTAGTATTCGCTCGGGGGGCTACACCTTC. Its protein product is CASSIRSGGYTF.

Ten or more counts support this clonotype. The rearrangement links TRBV2 to TRBJ2-5; D gene ambiguous. The CDR3 has 11 amino acids. V was clipped by 5 bases and J by 2 bases, with 3 bases between them. Germline lookup yields CDR1 SNHLY and CDR2 FYNNEI. The CDR3 DNA follows: TGTGCCAGCAGTAAACAAGAGACCCAGTACTTC. Amino acids: CASSKQETQYF.

The V gene is TRBV29-1, the J gene TRBJ2-2; tentatively, D is TRBD1 (6 bases). The germline gives CDR1 SQVTM, CDR2 ANQGSEA. The CDR3 is made up of 14 amino acids. Trimming took off 4 bases at V and 3 bases at J, with 12 bases between the two ends. The CDR3 coding sequence is TGCAGCGTTGGCAGGGGTGAAGACACCGGGGAGCTGTTTTTT. Translation: CSVGRGEDTGELFF.

This clonotype showed up just a few times. Relative to the germline gene, one junction end is altered; a read error may explain this. The chain recombines TRBV27 with TRBJ1-1; TRBD1 agrees at 8 bases. The CDR3 totals 15 residues. The germline CDR1 and CDR2 sequences are MNHEY and SMNVEV (reference sequence). CDR3 sequence reads: CASSHNRGRNTEASF. The CDR3 DNA follows: TGTGCCAGCAGTCATAACAGGGGGAGGAACACTGAAGCTTCCTTT.

This clonotype was observed many times. The chain uses TRBV6-1 and TRBJ1-6; D is unresolved. Trimming removed 2 bases at V and 5 bases at J, with 10 bases between. There are 15 residues in the CDR3. The germline V gene encodes CDR1 MNHNS and CDR2 SASEGT. CDR3 amino acids: CASSELRRDNSPLHF. The CDR3 DNA follows: TGTGCCAGCAGTGAACTCCGGAGGGATAATTCACCCCTCCACTTT.

As for this clonotype: Just one base apart from a much larger clone, this may be a read error. V usage is TRBV12-3 or TRBV12-4 and J usage is TRBJ2-1, with TRBD2 matching 7 bases. The trim removed 6 bases at V and 12 bases at J, leaving 8 bases unmatched. The CDR3 is made up of 12 amino acids. Here the CDR3 DNA reads TGTGCCAGCAGCATTGCGGGAGCGGGGCAGTTCTTC. Translated: CASSIAGAGQFF.

The sample holds a few counts of this clonotype. V usage is TRBV20-1 and J usage is TRBJ2-5; the match to TRBD1 covers 10 bases. CDR1 and CDR2 from the germline V gene are DFQATT and SNEGSKA (reference sequence). Trimming cost V 0 bases and J 5 bases; bases outside gene matches: 6. This CDR3 region has 15 residues. DNA of the CDR3: TGCAGTGCTAGAGAGGACAGGGGGACGTGGGAGACCCAGTACTTC. The encoded protein is CSAREDRGTWETQYF.

The V gene is TRBV5-1, the J gene TRBJ2-1; 8 bases are a match to TRBD1. The J call is in doubt because the DNA end fits TRBJ2-7 better. In germline, CDR1 is SGHRS, CDR2 YFSETQ. This CDR3 spans 15 amino acids. CDR3 nucleotide sequence: TGCGCCAGCAGCGCCCAGGGGGCCCACAGTGATGAGCAGTACTTC. Amino acids: CASSAQGAHSDEQYF.

This clonotype appeared many times. The rearrangement uses TRBV5-1 and TRBJ2-1; D is uncertain. Germline CDR1 and CDR2: SGHRS and YFSETQ. V was cut by 0 bases and J by 9 bases, with 7 bases left in between. This CDR3 has 12 amino acids. CDR3 nucleotide sequence: TGCGCCAGCAGCTTGGTGAGTAGTGAGCAGTTCTTC. Translating it yields CASSLVSSEQFF. The whole variable domain, filled in from reference TRBV5-1 and TRBJ2-1, reads KAGVTQTPRYLIKTRGQQVTLSCSPISGHRSVSWYQQTPGQGLQFLFEYFSETQRNKGNFPGRFSGRQFSNSRSEMNVSTLELGDSALYLCASSLVSSEQFFGPGTRLTVL.

This clonotype was picked up many times. The V call is TRBV25-1, the J call TRBJ2-5, with D perhaps TRBD1 or TRBD2 (7 bases each). The CDR3 spans 16 residues. Germline loops: CDR1 MGHDK, CDR2 SYGVNS. The germline V and J ends were trimmed by 8 bases and 2 bases, with 21 bases remaining between them. CDR3 sequence reads: CASGGSRGGRQETQYF. The CDR3 nucleotides are TGTGCCAGCGGAGGCTCCAGGGGGGGACGACAAGAGACCCAGTACTTC.

There are many counts of this clonotype. The V and J genes are TRBV10-3 and TRBJ2-2; possible D gene TRBD1, 6 bases. Germline assignment: CDR1 ENHRY and CDR2 SYGVKD. The CDR3 length is 15 residues. Trimming removed 3 bases from V and 6 bases from J, with 14 bases in between. CDR3 sequence reads: CAISDNQGKAGELFF. In DNA, the CDR3 is TGTGCCATCAGTGATAATCAGGGGAAGGCCGGGGAGCTGTTTTTT.